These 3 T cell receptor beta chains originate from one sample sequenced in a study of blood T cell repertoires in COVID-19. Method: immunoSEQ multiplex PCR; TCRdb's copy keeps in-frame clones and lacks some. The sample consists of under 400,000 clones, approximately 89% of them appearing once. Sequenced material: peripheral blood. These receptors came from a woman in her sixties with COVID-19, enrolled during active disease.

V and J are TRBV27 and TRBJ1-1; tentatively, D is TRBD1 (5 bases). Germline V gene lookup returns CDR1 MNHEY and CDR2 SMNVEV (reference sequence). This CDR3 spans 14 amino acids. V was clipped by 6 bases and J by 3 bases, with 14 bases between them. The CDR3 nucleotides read TGTGCCAGCAGCCAGGGAGGACGTCACACTGAAGCTTTCTTT. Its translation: CASSQGGRHTEAFF.

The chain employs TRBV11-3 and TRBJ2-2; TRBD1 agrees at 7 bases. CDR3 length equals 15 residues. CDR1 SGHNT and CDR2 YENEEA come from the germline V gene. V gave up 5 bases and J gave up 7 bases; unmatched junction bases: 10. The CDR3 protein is CASSQTGIAFGELFF. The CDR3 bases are TGTGCCAGCAGCCAGACAGGGATTGCGTTCGGGGAGCTGTTTTTT.

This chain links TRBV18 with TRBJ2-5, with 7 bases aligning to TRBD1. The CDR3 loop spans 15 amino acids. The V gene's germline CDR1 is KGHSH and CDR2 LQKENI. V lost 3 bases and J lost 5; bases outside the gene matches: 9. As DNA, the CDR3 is TGTGCCAGCTCACCGCGGACAGGCCAACGGGAGACCCAGTACTTC. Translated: CASSPRTGQRETQYF.